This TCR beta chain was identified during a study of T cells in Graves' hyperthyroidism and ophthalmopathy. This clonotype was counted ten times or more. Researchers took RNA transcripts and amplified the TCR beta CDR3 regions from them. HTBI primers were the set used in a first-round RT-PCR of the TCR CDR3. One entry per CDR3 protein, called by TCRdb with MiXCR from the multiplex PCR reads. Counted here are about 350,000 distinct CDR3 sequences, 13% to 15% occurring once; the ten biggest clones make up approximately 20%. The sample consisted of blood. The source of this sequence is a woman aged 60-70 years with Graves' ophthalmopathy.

This chain's CDR3 is CASSAPRGSSYEQYF. The DNA of the CDR3 is TGTGCCAGCAGTGCGCCGCGGGGGAGCTCCTACGAGCAGTACTTC. This chain uses TRBV27 with TRBJ2-7; 7 bases fit TRBD2. Losses at the gene ends were 5 bases for V and 0 bases for J; bases not matched to a gene: 7. The V gene's germline CDR1 is MNHEY and CDR2 SMNVEV (reference sequence). The CDR3 has 15 residues.